This TCR beta chain was sequenced for a study of blood T cell repertoires in COVID-19. V gave up 1 base and J gave up 4 bases; unmatched junction bases: 4. CDR3 length: 15 amino acids. From germline, CDR1 is SEHNR and CDR2 FQNEAQ (reference sequence). Authors' methods: Amplification from reference gene primers served as the basis for estimated nucleated cell counts. Assay used: immunoSEQ multiplex PCR; TCRdb lists only in-frame clones, some missing. Clone size and the V and J calls come from that table; the DNA yielded D and trimming. This table has around 81,000 clones, approximately 91% appearing once.

This chain uses TRBV7-9 with TRBJ1-5, with 7 bases identical to TRBD1. This TCR derives from a man in his 70s with acute or convalescent COVID-19. Sequencing was done on a sample of peripheral blood. The CDR3 is CASSLEGTENQPQHF. In DNA, the CDR3 is TGTGCCAGCAGCTTAGAGGGGACAGAGAATCAGCCCCAGCATTTT.